Listed below are T cell receptor beta chains from one sample, sequenced in a study of control samples from healthy donors and cancer patients. Sequenced by immunoSEQ multiplex PCR; TCRdb stores in-frame clones only, minus some. Of some 64,000 clones in the sample, 90% were seen once. Sequenced material: PBMCs. The receptor source for this set is a woman aged 45-65 years with colorectal cancer. Both conserved end residues are part of each CDR3.

CASSLRRPSTDTQYF,TRBJ2-3,TRBV7-9
CASSTRQGDGYTF,TRBJ1-2,TRBV19
CASSPPGTADTEAFF,TRBJ1-1,TRBV3-1/TRBV3-2
CSVARDRKDTEAFF,TRBJ1-1,TRBV29-1
CASRSTGFGEKLFF,TRBJ1-4,TRBV2
CASSTGGVPDTQYF,TRBJ2-3,TRBV6-4
CASSIGVRGRDQPQHF,TRBJ1-5,TRBV19
CASSEWTGFGYTF,TRBJ1-2,TRBV25-1
CAIRSYSGNTIYF,TRBJ1-3,TRBV10-3
CASSLGGNYGYTF,TRBJ1-2,TRBV7-2
CASSVEGVNTGELFF,TRBJ2-2,TRBV9
CASSTQQGVNYGYTF,TRBJ1-2,TRBV27
CASSKTGLEAYGYTF,TRBJ1-2,TRBV19
CTRDRAYEQYF,TRBJ2-7,TRBV20-1
CASSTLLGGNTIYF,TRBJ1-3,TRBV19
CASRATGYQETQYF,TRBJ2-5,TRBV19
CASSLGTGAYEQYF,TRBJ2-7,TRBV27
CATSPRPYYEQYF,TRBJ2-7,TRBV12-3/TRBV12-4
CASSIDSDSLYGYTF,TRBJ1-2,TRBV19
CASSRDSSYEQYF,TRBJ2-7,TRBV27
CASSEARVPGYTF,TRBJ1-2,TRBV2
CASSLPHQNGAQHF,TRBJ1-5,TRBV19
CASSLGLAAHEQYF,TRBJ2-7,TRBV5-4
CASSLGSGIRTDTQYF,TRBJ2-3,TRBV5-1
CASTTSSGGAIDEQFF,TRBJ2-1,TRBV5-1
CSASHGQGWTEAFF,TRBJ1-1,TRBV20-1
CASSIWGEQFF,TRBJ2-1,TRBV19
CASSQIASGANVLTF,TRBJ2-6,TRBV3-1/TRBV3-2
CASSEGPGNTIYF,TRBJ1-3,TRBV6-1
CASSMGQNYNSPLHF,TRBJ1-6,TRBV19
CASSWAETQYF,TRBJ2-5,TRBV6-6
CASSSQGVVTNYGYTF,TRBJ1-2,TRBV27
CASSLGSYNEQFF,TRBJ2-1,TRBV7-3
CASSMRTGDGRFQPQHF,TRBJ1-5,TRBV19
CASSPEAGEQYF,TRBJ2-7,TRBV2
CASSLDLSTEAFF,TRBJ1-1,TRBV7-9
CASSPDRQRNTGELFF,TRBJ2-2,TRBV18